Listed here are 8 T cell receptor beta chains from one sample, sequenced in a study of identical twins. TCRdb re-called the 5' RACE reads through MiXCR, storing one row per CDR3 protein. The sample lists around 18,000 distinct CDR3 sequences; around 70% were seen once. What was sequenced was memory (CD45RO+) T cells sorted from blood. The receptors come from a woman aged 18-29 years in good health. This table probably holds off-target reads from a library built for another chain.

CDR3 protein: CASSQAGQSAYEQYF. DNA of the CDR3: TGCGCCAGCAGCCAAGCGGGACAGTCAGCCTACGAGCAGTACTTC. The chain has TRBV4-3 and TRBJ2-7, with 7 bases identical to TRBD1. The CDR3 has 15 amino acids. With 1 base clipped from V and 2 bases from J, the junction kept 5 bases outside the gene matches. Germline values: CDR1 LGHNA, CDR2 YSLEER.

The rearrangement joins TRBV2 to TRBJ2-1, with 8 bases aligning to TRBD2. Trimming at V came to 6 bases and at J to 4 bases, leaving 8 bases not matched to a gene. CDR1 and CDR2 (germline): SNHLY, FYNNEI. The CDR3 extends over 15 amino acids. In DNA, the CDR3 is TGTGCCAGCAGCCAAGCGGGAGTGGTATACAATGAGCAGTTCTTC. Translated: CASSQAGVVYNEQFF. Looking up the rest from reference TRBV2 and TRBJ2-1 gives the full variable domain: EPEVTQTPSHQVTQMGQEVILRCVPISNHLYFYWYRQILGQKVEFLVSFYNNEISEKSEIFDDQFSVERPDGSNFTLKIRSTKLEDSAMYFCASSQAGVVYNEQFFGPGTRLTVL.

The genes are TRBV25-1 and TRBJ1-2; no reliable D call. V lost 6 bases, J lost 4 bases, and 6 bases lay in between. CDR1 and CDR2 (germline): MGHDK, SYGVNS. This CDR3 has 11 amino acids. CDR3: CASRTLYGYTF. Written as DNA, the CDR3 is TGTGCCAGCAGGACCCTCTATGGCTACACCTTC.

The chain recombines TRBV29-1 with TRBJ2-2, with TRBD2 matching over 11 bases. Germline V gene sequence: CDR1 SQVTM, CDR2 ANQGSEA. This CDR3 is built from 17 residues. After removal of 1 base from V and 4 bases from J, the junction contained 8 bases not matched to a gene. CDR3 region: CSVEVAGGPIGTGELFF. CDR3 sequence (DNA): TGCAGCGTTGAAGTAGCGGGAGGGCCGATAGGCACCGGGGAGCTGTTTTTT.

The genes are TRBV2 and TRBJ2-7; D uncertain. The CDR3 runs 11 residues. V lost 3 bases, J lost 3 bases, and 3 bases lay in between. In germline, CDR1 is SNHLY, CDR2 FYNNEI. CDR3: CASSDSYEQYF. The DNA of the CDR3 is TGTGCCAGCAGTGACAGCTACGAGCAGTACTTC.

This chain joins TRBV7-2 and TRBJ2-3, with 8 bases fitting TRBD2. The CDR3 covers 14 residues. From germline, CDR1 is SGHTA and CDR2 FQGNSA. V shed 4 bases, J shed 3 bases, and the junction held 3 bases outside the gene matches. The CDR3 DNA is TGTGCCAGCAGCTCCAGCGGGAGAACAGATACGCAGTATTTT. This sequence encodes CASSSSGRTDTQYF. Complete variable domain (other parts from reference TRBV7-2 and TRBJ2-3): GAGVSQSPSNKVTEKGKDVELRCDPISGHTALYWYRQSLGQGLEFLIYFQGNSAPDKSGLPSDRFSAERTGGSVSTLTIQRTQQEDSAVYLCASSSSGRTDTQYFGPGTRLTVL.

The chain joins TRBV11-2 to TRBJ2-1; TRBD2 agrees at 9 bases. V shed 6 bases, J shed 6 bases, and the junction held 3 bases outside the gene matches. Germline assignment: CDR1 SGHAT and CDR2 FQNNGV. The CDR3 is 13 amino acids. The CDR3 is CASRSSGSNEQFF. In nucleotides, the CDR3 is TGTGCCAGCAGGAGTAGCGGGAGCAATGAGCAGTTCTTC.

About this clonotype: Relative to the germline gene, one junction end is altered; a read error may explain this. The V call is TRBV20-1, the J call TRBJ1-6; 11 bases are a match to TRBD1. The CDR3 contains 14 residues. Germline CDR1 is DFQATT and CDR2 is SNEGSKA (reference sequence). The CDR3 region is CSAPGQGGKSPLDF. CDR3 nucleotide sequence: TGCAGTGCTCCGGGACAGGGGGGGAAAAGCCCCTTGGACTTT.